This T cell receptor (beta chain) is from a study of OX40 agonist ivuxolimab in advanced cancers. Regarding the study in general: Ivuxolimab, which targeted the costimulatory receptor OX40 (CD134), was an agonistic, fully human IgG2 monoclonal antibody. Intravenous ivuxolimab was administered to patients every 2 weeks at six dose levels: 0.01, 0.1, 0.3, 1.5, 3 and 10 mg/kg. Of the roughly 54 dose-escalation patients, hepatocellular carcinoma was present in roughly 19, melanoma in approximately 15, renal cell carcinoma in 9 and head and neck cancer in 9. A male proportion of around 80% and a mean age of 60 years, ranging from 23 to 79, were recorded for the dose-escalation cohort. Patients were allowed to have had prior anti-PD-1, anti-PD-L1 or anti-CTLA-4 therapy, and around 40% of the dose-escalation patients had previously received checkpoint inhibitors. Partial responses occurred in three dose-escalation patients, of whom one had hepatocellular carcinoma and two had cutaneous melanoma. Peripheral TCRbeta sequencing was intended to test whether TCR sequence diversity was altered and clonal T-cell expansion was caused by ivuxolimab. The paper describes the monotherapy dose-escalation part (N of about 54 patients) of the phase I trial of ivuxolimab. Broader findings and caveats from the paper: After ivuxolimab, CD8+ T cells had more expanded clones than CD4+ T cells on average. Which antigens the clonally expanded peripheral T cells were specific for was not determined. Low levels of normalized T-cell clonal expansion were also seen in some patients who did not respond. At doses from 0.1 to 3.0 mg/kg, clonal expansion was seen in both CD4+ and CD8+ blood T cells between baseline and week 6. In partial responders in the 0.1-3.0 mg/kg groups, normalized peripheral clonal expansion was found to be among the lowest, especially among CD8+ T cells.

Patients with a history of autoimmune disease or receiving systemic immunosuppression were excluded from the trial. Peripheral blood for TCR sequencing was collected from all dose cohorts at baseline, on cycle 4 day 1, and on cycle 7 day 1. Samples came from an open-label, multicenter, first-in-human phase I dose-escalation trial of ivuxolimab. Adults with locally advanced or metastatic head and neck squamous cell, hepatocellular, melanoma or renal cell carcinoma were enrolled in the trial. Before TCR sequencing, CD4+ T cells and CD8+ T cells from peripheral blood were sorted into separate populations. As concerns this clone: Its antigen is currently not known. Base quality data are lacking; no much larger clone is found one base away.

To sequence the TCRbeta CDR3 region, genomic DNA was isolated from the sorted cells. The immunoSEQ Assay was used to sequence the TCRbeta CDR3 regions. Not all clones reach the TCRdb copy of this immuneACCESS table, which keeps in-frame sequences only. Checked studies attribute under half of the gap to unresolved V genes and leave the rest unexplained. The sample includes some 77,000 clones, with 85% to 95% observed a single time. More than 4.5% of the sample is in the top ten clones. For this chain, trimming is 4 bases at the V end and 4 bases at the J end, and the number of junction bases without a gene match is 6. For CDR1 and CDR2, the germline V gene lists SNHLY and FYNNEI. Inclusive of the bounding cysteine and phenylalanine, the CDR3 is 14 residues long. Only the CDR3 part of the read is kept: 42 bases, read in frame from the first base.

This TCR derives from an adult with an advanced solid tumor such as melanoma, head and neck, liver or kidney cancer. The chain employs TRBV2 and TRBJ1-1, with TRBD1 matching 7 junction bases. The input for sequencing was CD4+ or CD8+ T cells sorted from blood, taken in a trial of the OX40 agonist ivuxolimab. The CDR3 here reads CASSGQGGGTEAFF. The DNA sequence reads TGTGCCAGCAGTGGACAGGGCGGTGGCACTGAAGCTTTCTTT.